This T cell receptor beta chain was recorded in a study of post-analysis software for immune sequencing data. Study-level information: Included among the disease courses, which were recorded for the cohort, were relapsing-remitting, secondary progressive and progressive-relapsing multiple sclerosis. Findings and caveats of the study: Relative to controls, patients had 4 or 5 TRBV segments at higher frequency, with TRBV5-6, TRBV5-1 and TRBV20-1 among these. Same-batch preparations were strongly co-clustered by F measure.

Unique molecular identifiers were present in the TCR beta cDNA libraries. TCRdb passed the PCR reads through MiXCR, listing each CDR3 protein once. The sample has about 540,000 distinct CDR3 sequences; 34% are singletons. About this clonotype: Antigen specificity is unknown.

CDR1 SGHTA and CDR2 FQGNSA come from the germline V gene. The V and J ends lost 1 base and 0 bases respectively, with 13 bases between them. The CDR3 runs to 17 residues. V is TRBV7-2 and J is TRBJ2-1, with D possibly TRBD2 on 7 matching bases. The receptor comes from a girl aged 2-17 years with multiple sclerosis. Sequencing was performed on blood. The CDR3: CASSLVGGGASYNEQFF. Here the CDR3 DNA reads TGTGCCAGCAGCTTAGTCGGAGGGGGGGCCTCCTACAATGAGCAGTTCTTC.